These 20 T cell receptor beta chains came from one sample sequenced in a study of long-term antiretroviral therapy in people with HIV. With survey level as its setting, the immunoSEQ assay was v3.0. Data came from immunoSEQ multiplex PCR; TCRdb stores just in-frame clones and leaves some out. The sample has about 15,000 clones, 88% seen once. The sample was unsorted PBMCs, taken roughly 2.3 years before starting antiretroviral therapy. These receptors originate from a young woman with HIV.

The chain has TRBV7-6 and TRBJ2-5, with D uncertain. Germline assignment: CDR1 SGHVS and CDR2 FNYEAQ. The CDR3 contains 13 residues. Trimming cost V 3 bases and J 4 bases, with 9 bases left between them. CDR3 in DNA: TGTGCCAGCAGCTTCCGGACCAGAGAGACCCAGTACTTC. Encoded protein: CASSFRTRETQYF.

V is TRBV6-5 and J is TRBJ1-2; maybe TRBD1 (6 bases). Germline V gives CDR1 MNHEY, CDR2 SVGAGI. The CDR3 runs 13 residues. Trimming stripped 5 bases from V and 8 bases from J, with 15 bases between. The CDR3 DNA reads TGTGCCAGCAGTAGAACAGGGTTATACGGCTACACCTTC. Protein sequence: CASSRTGLYGYTF.

The rearrangement joins TRBV5-1 to TRBJ2-5; D possibly corresponds to TRBD2 (5 bases). Germline-derived CDR1 and CDR2 are SGHRS and YFSETQ. Trimming cost V 3 bases and J 2 bases, with 17 bases left between them. The CDR3 has 16 amino acids. DNA for the CDR3: TGCGCCAGCAGCTCGGACCCGGGGAAACGTCAAGAGACCCAGTACTTC. Translating it yields CASSSDPGKRQETQYF.

This chain connects TRBV11-2 to TRBJ1-2, with D unclear. Germline CDR1 is SGHAT and CDR2 is FQNNGV. V lost 1 base and J lost 5, with 8 bases in between. This CDR3 is built from 13 residues. The CDR3 bases are TGTGCCAGCAGCTTAGCCCCAGTTTATGGCTACACCTTC. Amino acid sequence: CASSLAPVYGYTF.

The J gene is TRBJ2-5, the V gene TRBV20-1; D uncertain. Per the germline V gene, CDR1 is DFQATT and CDR2 is SNEGSKA (reference sequence). Trimming cost V 7 bases and J 1 base, with 7 bases left between them. The CDR3 is made up of 11 amino acids. CDR3 region: CSVKGQETQYF. CDR3 nucleotides: TGCAGTGTGAAGGGCCAAGAGACCCAGTACTTC.

The chain has TRBV4-1 and TRBJ1-1, with D hard to call. The CDR3 runs 16 residues. Germline-derived CDR1 and CDR2 are MGHRA and YSYEKL. V was shortened by 0 bases and J by 3 bases, with 14 bases between the two germline ends. The CDR3 bases are TGCGCCAGCAGCCAAGATCCTGGCAGGATGGACACTGAAGCTTTCTTT. It codes for CASSQDPGRMDTEAFF.

The V and J genes are TRBV10-3 and TRBJ2-2; D is ambiguous. The CDR3 is 13 amino acids. Germline V gene lookup returns CDR1 ENHRY and CDR2 SYGVKD. V lost 3 bases and J lost 6, with 8 bases in between. DNA for the CDR3: TGTGCCATCAGTGATTCAGCTCCCGGGGAGCTGTTTTTT. Translated: CAISDSAPGELFF.

J is TRBJ2-7 and V is TRBV18; D is undetermined. CDR3 length: 15 amino acids. Germline lookup yields CDR1 KGHSH and CDR2 LQKENI. The germline V and J ends were trimmed by 0 bases and 2 bases, with 11 bases remaining between them. The CDR3 DNA is TGTGCCAGCTCACCACCGTCAAGGAACGCCTACGAGCAGTACTTC. It codes for CASSPPSRNAYEQYF.

This chain connects TRBV7-9 to TRBJ2-7; a possible D gene is TRBD2 (5 bases). V was clipped by 5 bases and J by 6 bases, with 17 bases between them. Germline CDR1 SEHNR, CDR2 FQNEAQ (reference sequence). This CDR3 region has 14 residues. The CDR3 nucleotides are TGTGCCAGCAGCCCACCGGGATTACCCTCCGAGCAGTACTTC. Its protein product is CASSPPGLPSEQYF.

The V call is TRBV18, the J call TRBJ2-2; possible D gene TRBD2, 6 bases. Germline assignment: CDR1 KGHSH and CDR2 LQKENI. CDR3 length: 17 amino acids. V was cut by 1 base and J by 2 bases, with 14 bases left in between. CDR3 coding DNA: TGTGCCAGCTCACCACTAGGTGCGGGACGAAACACCGGGGAGCTGTTTTTT. It is translated as CASSPLGAGRNTGELFF.

The DNA for the CDR3 is TGCGCCAGCAGCCAGGGCCCGTCCGAAGGGCTTACGCAGTATTTT. Translated, it gives CASSQGPSEGLTQYF. This chain joins TRBV4-1 and TRBJ2-3, with unresolved D. V gave up 3 bases and J gave up 8 bases, with 18 bases separating them. CDR1 and CDR2 (germline): MGHRA, YSYEKL. The CDR3 runs 15 residues.

The chain couples TRBV2 to TRBJ2-7; TRBD2 matches at 9 bases. The J segment lost 3 bases and the V segment lost 8 bases, leaving 20 bases of the junction unmatched. The germline V gene has CDR1 SNHLY and CDR2 FYNNEI. This CDR3 has 18 residues. The CDR3 sequence is CASSAWRGGRRGGYEQYF. Here the CDR3 DNA reads TGTGCCAGCTCGGCGTGGCGGGGGGGCCGTCGAGGAGGCTACGAGCAGTACTTC.

V gene TRBV5-4 combines with J gene TRBJ2-5, with 9 bases fitting TRBD1. Germline V gene sequence: CDR1 SGHNT, CDR2 YYREEE (reference sequence). There are 14 residues in the CDR3. Trimming took 2 bases from V and 5 from J; bases not matched to a gene: 4. DNA of the CDR3: TGTGCCAGCAGCTTACAGGGGGCGCGGGAGACCCAGTACTTC. Protein sequence: CASSLQGARETQYF.

The chain employs TRBV5-8 and TRBJ1-3, with D unresolved. V dropped 5 bases and J dropped 0 bases, with 6 bases sitting between them. This CDR3 comprises 13 residues. Per germline, CDR1 SGHTS and CDR2 YDEGEE. The CDR3 sequence: CASSRFSGNTIYF. The CDR3, as DNA: TGTGCCAGCAGTCGGTTCTCTGGAAACACCATATATTTT.

The chain links TRBV21-1 to TRBJ2-5; no DNA check was done on the table's D call, TRBD2. TRBV21-1 is a recognized pseudogene. The CDR3 sequence is 16 residues long. CDR3: CASSKRTRGLRETQYF. In DNA, the CDR3 is TGTGCCAGCAGCAAAAGGACTAGAGGCCTGAGAGAGACCCAGTACTTC.

The chain combines TRBV5-1 with TRBJ2-2, with TRBD1 matching over 7 bases. From germline, CDR1 is SGHRS and CDR2 YFSETQ. The V and J ends lost 2 bases and 0 bases, in that order; junction bases with no gene match: 7. The CDR3 covers 17 residues. DNA of the CDR3: TGCGCCAGCAGCTTATATACGACAGGGTCGAACACCGGGGAGCTGTTTTTT. Protein: CASSLYTTGSNTGELFF.

The gene calls are TRBV29-1 and TRBJ2-7; TRBD1 matches at 9 bases. This CDR3 is built from 15 residues. The germline CDR1 and CDR2 sequences are SQVTM and ANQGSEA. Trimming cost V 6 bases and J 1 base; bases outside gene matches: 10. CDR3 sequence: CSVEDRGRMSYEQYF. Written as DNA, the CDR3 is TGCAGCGTCGAGGACAGGGGTAGGATGTCCTACGAGCAGTACTTC.

This clone was found once. The rearrangement uses TRBV18 and TRBJ2-2; TRBD1 matches 8 bases. This CDR3 spans 16 amino acids. The junction had 9 bases not matched to a gene; V was cut back by 3 bases and J by 6 bases. The germline CDR1 and CDR2 sequences are KGHSH and LQKENI. This chain's CDR3 is CASSPQHRGKSGELFF. The CDR3 region has the DNA TGTGCCAGCTCACCTCAACACAGGGGGAAATCCGGGGAGCTGTTTTTT.

The V gene is TRBV30, the J gene TRBJ1-4; D might be TRBD1 (5 bases). The germline V and J ends were trimmed by 4 bases and 10 bases, with 16 bases remaining between them. The CDR3 has 13 residues. Germline lookup yields CDR1 GTSNPN and CDR2 SVGIG (reference sequence). CDR3 coding DNA: TGTGCCTGGACAGGGTCGGGTAGAGCAAAACTGTTTTTT. This encodes CAWTGSGRAKLFF. The variable domain in full, with the rest retrieved from reference TRBV30 and TRBJ1-4, is SQTIHQWPATLVQPVGSPLSLECTVEGTSNPNLYWYRQAAGRGLQLLFYSVGIGQISSEVPQNLSASRPQDRQFILSSKKLLLSDSGFYLCAWTGSGRAKLFFGSGTQLSVL.

The chain employs TRBV11-2 and TRBJ2-7; 9 bases are a match to TRBD1. V lost 3 bases to trimming and J lost 2 bases; unmatched junction nucleotides: 5. CDR3 length equals 15 residues. The V gene's germline CDR1 is SGHAT and CDR2 FQNNGV. The CDR3 DNA reads as TGTGCCAGCAGCTTTGGACAGGGGCGGACCTACGAGCAGTACTTC. Amino acid sequence: CASSFGQGRTYEQYF.